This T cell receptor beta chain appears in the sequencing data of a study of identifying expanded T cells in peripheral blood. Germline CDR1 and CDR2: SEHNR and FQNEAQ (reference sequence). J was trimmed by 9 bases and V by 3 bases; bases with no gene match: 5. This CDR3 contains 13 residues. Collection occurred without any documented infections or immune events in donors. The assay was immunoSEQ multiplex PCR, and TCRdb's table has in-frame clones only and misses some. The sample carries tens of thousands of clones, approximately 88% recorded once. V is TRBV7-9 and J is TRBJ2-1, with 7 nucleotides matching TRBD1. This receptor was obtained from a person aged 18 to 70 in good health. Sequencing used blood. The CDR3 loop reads CASSLGQPSEQFF. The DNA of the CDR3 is TGTGCCAGCAGCTTGGGACAGCCCTCTGAGCAGTTCTTC.